A single sample gave rise to the 20 T cell receptor beta chains below, sequenced in a study of vaccination and CD4 T cells after COVID-19 (dated by TCRdb to between 2020 and 2023). Library method: PCR. For sequencing, an Illumina iSeq 100 was employed. DNA from cultured CD4+ T cells was subjected to TCR sequencing with the Oncomine TCR Beta short-read assay at the Johns Hopkins FTIC core. Clones were called with MiXCR by TCRdb after fastp trimmed the public reads at Q25, and only in-frame beta chains were retained. Here each entry gathers all rows of one CDR3 protein and keeps the most common genes and DNA. The sample table records 20,000 to 25,000 distinct CDR3 sequences; roughly 33% of these occur just once. The ten largest clones represent about an eighth of the sample. The sample's time point label, in plain terms: late sampling 161 to 241 days after vaccination in three convalescent patients. The intended sense of this specimen's treatment or condition label: roughly ten-day PBMC culture with coronavirus spike peptide pools or control peptides (ViraFEST assay).

Antigens for these TCRs are unknown. The specimen comprised CD4+ T cells from blood, cultured in vitro, sampled about 7 months after SARS-CoV-2 vaccination. The receptors were sampled from a human donor who had recovered from COVID-19.

The V call is TRBV11-3, the J call TRBJ2-1; no definite D call. The CDR3 has 15 amino acids. In germline, CDR1 is SGHNT, CDR2 YENEEA. V dropped 2 bases and J dropped 5 bases, with 13 bases sitting between them. The CDR3 reads CASSLSPVADNEQFF. CDR3 nucleotide sequence: TGTGCCAGCAGCTTATCCCCGGTCGCTGACAATGAGCAGTTCTTC.

This clonotype was seen ten or more times. V gene TRBV20-1 combines with J gene TRBJ2-5; unclear D gene. The CDR3 length is 14 residues. Germline loops: CDR1 DFQATT, CDR2 SNEGSKA (reference sequence). V lost 0 bases, J lost 2 bases, and 10 bases lay in between. In nucleotides, the CDR3 is TGCAGTGCTAGAGAATGGCGGCAGCAAGAGACCCAGTACTTC. Translating it yields CSAREWRQQETQYF.

The chain has TRBV5-8 and TRBJ1-1, with a possible D match to TRBD1 (5 bases). The CDR3 totals 15 residues. Trimming shortened V by 2 bases and J by 0 bases, and 11 bases separated the two germline ends. Germline V gene lookup returns CDR1 SGHTS and CDR2 YDEGEE. The CDR3 loop reads CASSFAGTMNTEAFF. In DNA form, the CDR3 reads TGTGCCAGCAGCTTCGCAGGGACCATGAACACTGAAGCTTTCTTT.

This rearrangement joins TRBV6-1 to TRBJ2-7; the D gene is possibly TRBD2 (6 bases). The CDR3 sequence is 14 residues long. The V gene's germline CDR1 is MNHNS and CDR2 SASEGT. V was shortened by 6 bases and J by 2 bases, with 14 bases between the two germline ends. The CDR3 nucleotides read TGTGCCAGCAGCCCCCAGCGGGTGGCCTACGAGCAGTACTTC. It specifies CASSPQRVAYEQYF.

The V and J genes are TRBV4-1 and TRBJ2-1; D ambiguous. V lost 4 bases, J lost 4 bases, and 8 bases lay in between. Germline lookup yields CDR1 MGHRA and CDR2 YSYEKL. The length of the CDR3 is 13 residues. Here the CDR3 DNA reads TGCGCCAGCAGCCCCACCTCTTACAATGAGCAGTTCTTC. Its translation: CASSPTSYNEQFF.

This clonotype was counted a few times. CDR3 region: CASSPAGQGSPEAFF. For the CDR3, the DNA is TGTGCCAGCAGCCCAGCTGGACAGGGTTCGCCTGAAGCTTTCTTT. This sequence joins TRBV7-6 and TRBJ1-1; TRBD1 matches 8 bases. V was clipped by 5 bases and J by 6 bases; unmatched bases: 11. The length of the CDR3 is 15 residues. The V gene's germline CDR1 is SGHVS and CDR2 FNYEAQ.

This clonotype was seen more than once but under ten times. Germline is not matched at one junction end, which may reflect a read error. The V call is TRBV7-7, the J call TRBJ1-2; possible D gene TRBD1, 6 bases. The CDR3 length is 14 residues. Germline CDR1 reads SSHAT; CDR2 reads FNYEAQ (reference sequence). The CDR3 DNA reads as TGTGCTAGCAGCTTAGTCAGGGGAACGGTTGGCTACACCTTC. This gives the protein CASSLVRGTVGYTF.

The V and J genes are TRBV2 and TRBJ1-5; a weak D match, TRBD1 (5 bases). Per the germline V gene, CDR1 is SNHLY and CDR2 is FYNNEI. The CDR3 has 14 residues. Trimming cost V 3 bases and J 3 bases, with 9 bases left between them. In DNA, the CDR3 is TGTGCCAGCAGTGACGTAGGGGACAATCAGCCCCAGCATTTT. The encoded protein is CASSDVGDNQPQHF.

This clonotype was observed a few times. This chain joins TRBV5-1 and TRBJ2-2; 9 bases match TRBD1. The V gene end was trimmed by 7 bases and the J gene end by 5 bases; junction bases not matched to a gene: 9. The germline V gene encodes CDR1 SGHRS and CDR2 YFSETQ. The CDR3 runs 15 residues. The CDR3 coding sequence is TGCGCCAGCTCTGAAGGACAGGGGTGGACCGGGGAGCTGTTTTTT. Protein: CASSEGQGWTGELFF.

The chain is built from TRBV7-2 and TRBJ2-2; D ambiguous. Between the trimmed V and J ends, which lost 6 bases and 0 bases, there was a span of 8 bases. The CDR3 has 14 amino acids. CDR1 is SGHTA, CDR2 FQGNSA, per germline. The CDR3 DNA reads TGTGCCAGCAGACGGGCCTCGAACACCGGGGAGCTGTTTTTT. This gives the protein CASRRASNTGELFF.

V gene TRBV27 combines with J gene TRBJ2-7; no definite D call. Trimming left V 5 bases short and J 6 bases short, with 14 bases between. This CDR3 comprises 13 residues. Looked up from germline, CDR1 is MNHEY and CDR2 is SMNVEV (reference sequence). CDR3 sequence (DNA): TGTGCCAGCAGTCCGACCCGGTGGGCCGAGCAGTACTTC. It translates to CASSPTRWAEQYF.

The table lists this clonotype with a few counts. V is TRBV20-1 and J is TRBJ2-7, with a tentative D call TRBD2 (5 bases). The germline V gene has CDR1 DFQATT and CDR2 SNEGSKA (reference sequence). CDR3 length equals 13 residues. V dropped 5 bases and J dropped 4 bases, with 15 bases sitting between them. This CDR3 is CSARRGRIYEQYF. The CDR3, as DNA: TGCAGTGCTCGGAGAGGGCGTATTTACGAGCAGTACTTC.

This clonotype counts as medium-sized. This chain uses TRBV15 with TRBJ2-5; TRBD2 is a possible D gene (5 bases). Trimming took 0 bases from V and 5 from J, leaving 16 bases between them. The CDR3 spans 16 residues. CDR1 and CDR2 from the germline V gene are LNHNV and YYDKDF (reference sequence). The CDR3 spells CATSRDRMGSGETQYF. For the CDR3, the DNA is TGTGCCACCAGCAGAGATCGGATGGGGTCGGGGGAGACCCAGTACTTC.

V gene TRBV7-8 combines with J gene TRBJ1-3, with D unclear. V was trimmed by 4 bases and J by 0 bases, leaving 10 bases between them. This CDR3 has 15 residues. The germline gives CDR1 SGHVS, CDR2 FQNEAQ. CDR3 sequence: CASSSVADSGNTIYF. CDR3 DNA: TGTGCCAGCAGCTCCGTGGCCGACTCTGGAAACACCATATATTTT.

The V call is TRBV5-1, the J call TRBJ2-6; 7 bases are shared with TRBD1. CDR3 size: 15 residues. V shed 3 bases and J 2 bases; nucleotides not matched to a gene: 2. Germline V gene data show CDR1 as SGHRS and CDR2 as YFSETQ. The CDR3 protein is CASSSQGAGANVLTF. The CDR3 DNA sequence: TGCGCCAGCAGCTCCCAGGGGGCTGGGGCCAACGTCCTGACTTTC.

About this clonotype: Relative to the germline gene, one junction end is altered; a read error may explain this. The chain joins TRBV20-1 to TRBJ2-1, with D possibly being TRBD2 (6 bases). The CDR3 has 11 residues. Germline CDR1 and CDR2: DFQATT and SNEGSKA (reference sequence). The CDR3 protein is CSAAEGLAGVF. The CDR3 region has the DNA TGCAGTGCCGCGGAGGGGTTGGCTGGGGTCTTC.

At least ten counts were recorded for this clonotype. The chain is built from TRBV6-1 and TRBJ1-2, with D tentatively TRBD1 (5 bases). The V gene's germline CDR1 is MNHNS and CDR2 SASEGT. The CDR3 consists of 15 residues. V was trimmed by 4 bases and J by 2 bases, leaving 14 bases between them. The CDR3 loop reads CASSASDSVNYGYTF. Here the CDR3 DNA reads TGTGCCAGCAGTGCTTCTGACAGTGTCAACTATGGCTACACCTTC.

This clonotype was observed a handful of times. V and J are TRBV12-3 or TRBV12-4 and TRBJ2-7; D uncertain. Deletions cut 5 bases from V and 4 bases from J, with 6 bases between. This CDR3 is built from 11 residues. In DNA, the CDR3 is TGTGCCAGCAGTGCTGGTTACGAGCAGTACTTC. Its protein product is CASSAGYEQYF.

This clonotype qualifies as medium-sized. The chain joins TRBV7-2 to TRBJ2-3; no reliable D call. Germline V gene sequence: CDR1 SGHTA, CDR2 FQGNSA. CDR3 length: 12 amino acids. V lost 1 base to trimming and J lost 2 bases, with 1 base between them. DNA for the CDR3: TGTGCCAGCAGCTTAGACACAGATACGCAGTATTTT. It codes for CASSLDTDTQYF.

This sequence joins TRBV20-1 and TRBJ2-3, with TRBD2 identical over 10 bases. Germline lookup yields CDR1 DFQATT and CDR2 SNEGSKA (reference sequence). V shed 6 bases, J shed 0 bases, and the junction held 18 bases outside the gene matches. There are 19 residues in the CDR3. Written as DNA, the CDR3 is TGCAGTGCCAACGGGCCGACTAGCGGGCAGTGGCCAAGCACAGATACGCAGTATTTT. Encoded protein: CSANGPTSGQWPSTDTQYF.